Following are 20 T cell receptor beta chains from one sample sequenced in a study of PD-1 blockade in classical Hodgkin lymphoma. The time point: cycle 4 day 1 (C4D1), after 5 to 7 weeks of nivolumab. Each patient experienced a relapse that followed autologous stem cell transplantation, and brentuximab vedotin exposure varied. Magnetic negative selection was used to purify CD4+ T cells from PBMCs that had been thawed. Sequencing was performed with immunoSEQ multiplex PCR; in TCRdb, only in-frame clones are kept and a portion is missing. The sample shows under 20,000 clones, 70% of them seen only once. Specimen: CD4+ T cells from blood, collected before the fourth cycle of nivolumab. Receptors were obtained from a human donor with classical Hodgkin lymphoma.

The chain links TRBV2 to TRBJ1-1; possibly TRBD1 for D (5 bases). The CDR3 extends over 14 amino acids. V was clipped by 7 bases and J by 4 bases, with 16 bases between them. In germline, CDR1 is SNHLY, CDR2 FYNNEI. The CDR3 region has the DNA TGTGCCAGCAATCTTCTGGACGGGGGCACTGAAGCTTTCTTT. This gives the protein CASNLLDGGTEAFF.

CDR3: CASSPEGTGIYGYTF. CDR3 bases: TGTGCCAGCAGCCCGGAGGGAACAGGGATCTATGGCTACACCTTC. The V call is TRBV27, the J call TRBJ1-2; possibly TRBD1 for D (6 bases). Per the germline V gene, CDR1 is MNHEY and CDR2 is SMNVEV (reference sequence). This CDR3 has 15 amino acids. V was clipped by 6 bases and J by 4 bases, with 18 bases between them.

The rearrangement joins TRBV7-8 to TRBJ2-4; TRBD1 agrees at 10 bases. Germline CDR1 SGHVS, CDR2 FQNEAQ. The CDR3 contains 20 residues. Losses at the gene ends were 5 bases for V and 0 bases for J; bases not matched to a gene: 16. The CDR3 DNA sequence: TGTGCCAGCAGCGAAAGGGACAGGGGCCTTGTCCTTATAGCCAAAAACATTCAGTACTTC. Encoded protein: CASSERDRGLVLIAKNIQYF.

The chain joins TRBV5-6 to TRBJ2-2, with D possibly being TRBD1 (5 bases). Germline loops: CDR1 SGHDT, CDR2 YYEEEE. The CDR3 has 16 residues. Deletions cut 3 bases from V and 9 bases from J, with 21 bases between. CDR3 region: CASSSPSKLGARELFF. The DNA of the CDR3 is TGTGCCAGCAGCTCTCCCTCGAAACTTGGGGCCCGGGAGCTGTTTTTT. Full variable domain (missing parts from reference TRBV5-6 and TRBJ2-2): DAGVTQSPTHLIKTRGQQVTLRCSPKSGHDTVSWYQQALGQGPQFIFQYYEEEERQRGNFPDRFSGHQFPNYSSELNVNALLLGDSALYLCASSSPSKLGARELFFGEGSRLTVL.

The chain carries TRBV5-1 and TRBJ1-1; 8 bases agree with TRBD1. Trimming cost V 2 bases and J 5 bases; bases outside gene matches: 5. CDR1 SGHRS and CDR2 YFSETQ come from the germline V gene. This CDR3 has 14 amino acids. This chain's CDR3 is CASSFEQGVTEAFF. Written as DNA, the CDR3 is TGCGCCAGCAGCTTCGAACAGGGGGTTACTGAAGCTTTCTTT.

This clone is medium-sized by share. This chain links TRBV19 with TRBJ2-5; D is ambiguous. Between the trimmed V and J ends, which lost 9 bases and 7 bases, there was a span of 15 bases. The CDR3 is 12 amino acids. Germline values: CDR1 LNHDA, CDR2 SQIVND (reference sequence). CDR3 nucleotide sequence: TGTGCCAGCGGACCGGACGAAAGGACCCAGTACTTC. It translates to CASGPDERTQYF.

The chain employs TRBV5-1 and TRBJ2-2; TRBD1 might be the D (6 bases). The V end lost 1 base, the J end lost 4 bases, and 29 bases lay between the germline ends. Germline-derived CDR1 and CDR2 are SGHRS and YFSETQ. The CDR3 spans 21 residues. CDR3 bases: TGCGCCAGCAGCTTGAGGGTGGTTCGTTCAGAAAACAGGGTTCGCACCGGGGAGCTGTTTTTT. Translation gives CASSLRVVRSENRVRTGELFF.

The V call is TRBV19, the J call TRBJ1-4; 7 bases are a match to TRBD1. The CDR3 totals 15 residues. Germline values: CDR1 LNHDA, CDR2 SQIVND (reference sequence). V gave up 6 bases and J gave up 7 bases; unmatched junction bases: 11. The CDR3 bases are TGTGCCAGTAGCCCACCAAGGGACAGATTTGAAAAACTGTTTTTT. Residues: CASSPPRDRFEKLFF.

This clone was counted once. This chain uses TRBV4-2 with TRBJ2-3; TRBD2 matches at 11 bases. In germline, CDR1 is LGHNA, CDR2 YNFKEQ. CDR3 length equals 18 residues. Trimming cost V 0 bases and J 4 bases; bases outside gene matches: 9. This chain's CDR3 is CASSQEAASGGPPDTQYF. The CDR3, as DNA: TGTGCCAGCAGCCAAGAGGCGGCTAGCGGGGGGCCCCCAGATACGCAGTATTTT.

V and J are TRBV18 and TRBJ2-6; D is possibly TRBD2 (5 bases). Trimming left V 1 base short and J 2 bases short, with 6 bases between. CDR1 and CDR2 (germline): KGHSH, LQKENI. The CDR3 length is 15 residues. The CDR3 DNA sequence: TGTGCCAGCTCACCACAGGAGGCTGGGGCCAACGTCCTGACTTTC. Translating it yields CASSPQEAGANVLTF.

The J gene is TRBJ2-1, the V gene TRBV19, with 9 bases matching TRBD2. The CDR3 consists of 15 residues. J lost 6 bases, V lost 4 bases, and 7 bases had no gene match. The germline gives CDR1 LNHDA, CDR2 SQIVND (reference sequence). CDR3 nucleotides: TGTGCCAGTAGTACCCGGAGACTAGCGGCCAATGAGCAGTTCTTC. Translated, it gives CASSTRRLAANEQFF.

This clone was counted only a few times. The DNA of the CDR3 is TGTGCCAGCAGCCTAGAGACAGGGACTAATGAAAAACTGTTTTTT. Protein product: CASSLETGTNEKLFF. This sequence joins TRBV25-1 and TRBJ1-4; 7 nucleotides match TRBD1. J lost 2 bases, V lost 6 bases, and 6 bases had no gene match. The CDR3 contains 15 residues. The germline CDR1 and CDR2 sequences are MGHDK and SYGVNS. The variable domain in full, with the rest retrieved from reference TRBV25-1 and TRBJ1-4, is EADIYQTPRYLVIGTGKKITLECSQTMGHDKMYWYQQDPGMELHLIHYSYGVNSTEKGDLSSESTVSRIRTEHFPLTLESARPSHTSQYLCASSLETGTNEKLFFGSGTQLSVL.

This sequence joins TRBV20-1 and TRBJ2-7; no definite D call. CDR3 length: 11 amino acids. CDR1 DFQATT and CDR2 SNEGSKA come from the germline V gene (reference sequence). Trimming removed 6 bases from V and 6 bases from J, with 12 bases in between. CDR3 in DNA: TGCAGTGCGCCTGTGGTGGGCGAGCAGTACTTC. It yields the protein CSAPVVGEQYF.

The V call is TRBV5-1, the J call TRBJ2-7; 9 nucleotides align to TRBD1. The CDR3 is 15 amino acids. Germline CDR1 reads SGHRS; CDR2 reads YFSETQ. Germline trimming cut 2 bases from V and 2 bases from J; bases unmatched to any gene: 5. The CDR3 DNA follows: TGCGCCAGCAGCTTTTCACGGACAGGGGCCTACGAGCAGTACTTC. Protein: CASSFSRTGAYEQYF.

The chain has TRBV6-1 and TRBJ2-7; 7 bases align to TRBD1. CDR1 and CDR2 (germline): MNHNS, SASEGT. The CDR3 spans 14 residues. Trimming cost V 5 bases and J 2 bases; bases outside gene matches: 6. CDR3 nucleotide sequence: TGTGCCAGCAGTAGACAGGGAGCCCCCTACGAGCAGTACTTC. This encodes CASSRQGAPYEQYF.

The rearrangement uses TRBV25-1 and TRBJ1-6, with D hard to call. The V end was cut by 6 bases, the J end by 10 bases, with 13 bases between. The CDR3 consists of 13 residues. Germline V gene sequence: CDR1 MGHDK, CDR2 SYGVNS. The CDR3 sequence is CASRRSGNSPLHF. CDR3 DNA: TGTGCCAGCAGAAGATCCGGGAACTCACCCCTCCACTTT.

The chain uses TRBV28 and TRBJ1-5; D may be TRBD1 (5 bases). Trimming shortened V by 4 bases and J by 4 bases, and 17 bases separated the two germline ends. CDR1 and CDR2 from the germline V gene are MDHEN and SYDVKM. The CDR3 covers 16 residues. The CDR3 sequence: CASSWSGTLANQPQHF. CDR3 sequence (DNA): TGTGCCAGCAGTTGGAGCGGGACGCTAGCAAATCAGCCCCAGCATTTT.

The chain has TRBV5-1 and TRBJ2-5; no firm D call. This CDR3 has 12 residues. Per the germline V gene, CDR1 is SGHRS and CDR2 is YFSETQ. The V gene lost 3 bases and the J gene lost 1 base, with 4 bases spanning the gap. The CDR3 bases are TGCGCCAGCAGCTCCCTCCAAGAGACCCAGTACTTC. Translated: CASSSLQETQYF.

This clone is medium-sized within its sample. The V call is TRBV5-6, the J call TRBJ2-1; D gene uncertain. CDR1 SGHDT and CDR2 YYEEEE come from the germline V gene. Trimming shortened V by 0 bases and J by 0 bases, and 10 bases separated the two germline ends. CDR3 length: 16 residues. The CDR3 sequence is CASSLEGPSSYNEQFF. The CDR3 coding sequence is TGTGCCAGCAGCTTGGAGGGCCCTAGCTCCTACAATGAGCAGTTCTTC. The full variable domain, its missing parts supplied by reference TRBV5-6 and TRBJ2-1, is DAGVTQSPTHLIKTRGQQVTLRCSPKSGHDTVSWYQQALGQGPQFIFQYYEEEERQRGNFPDRFSGHQFPNYSSELNVNALLLGDSALYLCASSLEGPSSYNEQFFGPGTRLTVL.

This clone was detected only a few times. The chain carries TRBV5-4 and TRBJ1-2; tentative D call: TRBD1 (6 bases). V lost 2 bases to trimming and J lost 7 bases, with 12 bases between them. Germline values: CDR1 SGHNT, CDR2 YYREEE (reference sequence). The CDR3 length is 13 residues. The chain's CDR3 is CASSFMVGGGYTF. The DNA for the CDR3 is TGTGCCAGCAGCTTTATGGTAGGGGGTGGCTACACCTTC.